Below are 19 T cell receptor beta chains sequenced from a single sample in a study of blood T cell repertoires in COVID-19. Profiled with immunoSEQ multiplex PCR; TCRdb holds only in-frame clones, not every one. The table lists roughly 69,000 clones, approximately 80% of them singletons, with about 4% in the top ten. Source material: PBMCs or T cells enriched from blood (not recorded which). Source of these receptors: a woman in her thirties or forties with acute COVID-19.

The table lists this clone with a few counts. The chain uses TRBV5-4 and TRBJ2-1; 7 nucleotides match TRBD1. This CDR3 contains 14 residues. Trimming cost V 5 bases and J 1 base; bases outside gene matches: 3. Germline V gene data show CDR1 as SGHNT and CDR2 as YYREEE (reference sequence). CDR3 protein: CASRPGQSYNEQFF. The CDR3 DNA follows: TGTGCCAGCAGACCGGGACAGTCCTACAATGAGCAGTTCTTC. The full variable domain, its missing parts supplied by reference TRBV5-4 and TRBJ2-1, is ETGVTQSPTHLIKTRGQQVTLRCSSQSGHNTVSWYQQALGQGPQFIFQYYREEENGRGNFPPRFSGLQFPNYSSELNVNALELDDSALYLCASRPGQSYNEQFFGPGTRLTVL.

The rearrangement links TRBV5-1 to TRBJ1-6; 7 bases align to TRBD1. Germline assignment: CDR1 SGHRS and CDR2 YFSETQ. V was clipped by 0 bases and J by 8 bases; unmatched bases: 5. The length of the CDR3 is 15 residues. The CDR3 nucleotides are TGCGCCAGCAGCTTGGCCTCAGGGGGGCATTCACCCCTCCACTTT. Translated: CASSLASGGHSPLHF.

V usage is TRBV6-6 and J usage is TRBJ2-3; 9 positions match TRBD1. The CDR3 loop spans 15 amino acids. J gave up 4 bases and V 4 bases, and 6 bases lay outside the gene matches. CDR1 is MNHNY, CDR2 SVGAGI, per germline (reference sequence). Here the CDR3 reads CASSSTRQGADTQYF. The CDR3 DNA reads TGTGCCAGCAGTTCCACTCGACAGGGGGCAGATACGCAGTATTTT.

J is TRBJ2-7 and V is TRBV28, with 11 bases lining up with TRBD1. V shed 6 bases and J 4 bases; nucleotides not matched to a gene: 14. The germline V gene has CDR1 MDHEN and CDR2 SYDVKM. CDR3 size: 17 residues. The CDR3 protein is CASRRAGTGGFGYEQYF. CDR3 nucleotides: TGTGCCAGCAGACGAGCCGGGACAGGGGGGTTCGGGTACGAGCAGTACTTC. The whole variable domain, filled in from reference TRBV28 and TRBJ2-7, reads DVKVTQSSRYLVKRTGEKVFLECVQDMDHENMFWYRQDPGLGLRLIYFSYDVKMKEKGDIPEGYSVSREKKERFSLILESASTNQTSMYLCASRRAGTGGFGYEQYFGPGTRLTVT.

The chain is built from TRBV5-6 and TRBJ1-3; D is ambiguous. Germline V gives CDR1 SGHDT, CDR2 YYEEEE. Trimming shortened V by 2 bases and J by 4 bases, and 4 bases separated the two germline ends. The CDR3 covers 12 residues. DNA for the CDR3: TGTGCCAGCAGCTTCGCGGGAAACACCATATATTTT. Amino acids: CASSFAGNTIYF.

V gene TRBV25-1 combines with J gene TRBJ2-5; D perhaps matches TRBD1 (5 bases). The germline gives CDR1 MGHDK, CDR2 SYGVNS. The CDR3 covers 14 residues. Deletions cut 4 bases from V and 2 bases from J, with 11 bases between. The CDR3 here is CASSGQPAQETQYF. CDR3 in DNA: TGTGCCAGCAGTGGACAGCCAGCTCAAGAGACCCAGTACTTC.

In regard to this clone: Other DNA sequences in this specimen translate into the identical CDR3. This sequence joins TRBV28 and TRBJ1-3; D possibly corresponds to TRBD1 (5 bases). V gave up 3 bases and J gave up 2 bases, with 11 bases separating them. CDR1 MDHEN and CDR2 SYDVKM come from the germline V gene. The length of the CDR3 is 15 residues. In nucleotides, the CDR3 is TGTGCCAGCAGTTTTGGGCAGGGCACTGGAAACACCATATATTTT. This sequence encodes CASSFGQGTGNTIYF.

This chain connects TRBV3-1 (or the pseudogene TRBV3-2) to TRBJ2-7, with D possibly being TRBD2 (6 bases). From germline, CDR1 is LGHDT and CDR2 YNNKEL (reference sequence). V lost 0 bases to trimming and J lost 7 bases, with 13 bases between them. The CDR3 loop spans 14 amino acids. The CDR3 nucleotides read TGTGCCAGCAGCCAAGACACTAGCCGGTGGGAGCAGTACTTC. The encoded protein is CASSQDTSRWEQYF.

The V and J genes are TRBV27 and TRBJ1-6; no clear D. The germline V gene encodes CDR1 MNHEY and CDR2 SMNVEV (reference sequence). V lost 3 bases to trimming and J lost 8 bases, with 8 bases between them. The CDR3 consists of 13 residues. CDR3 coding DNA: TGTGCCAGCAGTTTCCAGGAGGATTCACCCCTCCACTTT. It is translated as CASSFQEDSPLHF.

This chain uses TRBV6-9 with TRBJ2-7; 13 bases match TRBD2. Germline values: CDR1 MNHGY, CDR2 SVAAGI. The CDR3 covers 19 residues. This chain's CDR3 is CVEGGAGTSGALLTYEQYV. The CDR3, as DNA: TGTGTAGAGGGGGGGGCAGGGACTAGCGGGGCTCTCTTAACCTACGAGCAGTACGTC.

Notes on this clone: At one of its ends the junction is not consistent with the germline gene, which may arise from a read error. This sequence joins TRBV10-1 and TRBJ2-4; TRBD2 might be the D (7 bases). The CDR3 contains 15 residues. Germline CDR1 reads WNHNN; CDR2 reads SYGVQD (reference sequence). This CDR3 is CATSPGEGAKNIQYF. As DNA, the CDR3 is TGCGCCACCAGTCCAGGGGAGGGGGCCAAAAACATTCAGTACTTC.

The chain recombines TRBV13 with TRBJ1-3; no firm D call. Germline V gene sequence: CDR1 PRHDT, CDR2 FYEKMQ (reference sequence). The CDR3 covers 15 residues. Trimming pared 0 bases from V and 2 bases from J, leaving 8 bases between. The CDR3 nucleotides are TGTGCCAGCAGCTTAGGTAGGGAGACTGGAAACACCATATATTTT. Translation: CASSLGRETGNTIYF.

V usage is TRBV6-1 and J usage is TRBJ2-7; D unclear. Germline V CDR1 and CDR2: MNHNS, SASEGT. This CDR3 spans 12 amino acids. The CDR3, as DNA: TGTGCCAGCAGTGAAGCGGCCTTATCACAGAAGGTC. Protein product: CASSEAALSQKV.

The chain couples TRBV27 to TRBJ2-7; 10 bases fit TRBD1. This CDR3 region has 14 residues. The trim removed 8 bases at V and 5 bases at J, leaving 9 bases unmatched. The germline V gene encodes CDR1 MNHEY and CDR2 SMNVEV (reference sequence). CDR3 region: CASSDGTGVHEQYF. As DNA, the CDR3 is TGTGCCAGCTCGGATGGGACAGGGGTGCACGAGCAGTACTTC.

This chain links TRBV6-5 with TRBJ1-3; no firm D call. Germline CDR1 reads MNHEY; CDR2 reads SVGAGI. CDR3 length: 15 amino acids. V dropped 6 bases and J dropped 0 bases, with 12 bases sitting between them. As DNA, the CDR3 is TGTGCCAGCAGCCGAACATCCCACTCTGGAAACACCATATATTTT. Its protein is CASSRTSHSGNTIYF.

The CDR3 DNA sequence: TGTGCCAGCAGTTCCCCCTCCCAGGAAGCTTTCTTT. This translates into CASSSPSQEAFF. This chain connects TRBV28 to TRBJ1-1, with D unresolved. V was pared by 4 bases and J by 8 bases, with 11 bases between. Germline V lookup: CDR1 MDHEN, CDR2 SYDVKM. CDR3 length equals 12 residues.

The V gene is TRBV7-2, the J gene TRBJ2-1, with 9 bases lining up with TRBD2. After removal of 3 bases from V and 6 bases from J, the junction contained 6 bases not matched to a gene. Germline V gives CDR1 SGHTA, CDR2 FQGNSA. The CDR3 extends over 15 amino acids. This CDR3 reads CASSLAGGPFNEQFF. The CDR3 region has the DNA TGTGCCAGCAGCTTGGCGGGAGGGCCCTTCAATGAGCAGTTCTTC.

This clone was counted a few times. The V call is TRBV6-5, the J call TRBJ2-1; no reliable D call. CDR1 is MNHEY and CDR2 is SVGAGI in the germline V gene. The CDR3 runs 13 residues. The V end lost 5 bases, the J end lost 4 bases, and 9 bases lay between the germline ends. CDR3 coding DNA: TGTGCCAGCAGTATGAACACGTACAATGAGCAGTTCTTC. Protein: CASSMNTYNEQFF.

V and J are TRBV6-5 and TRBJ1-2, with 7 nucleotides matching TRBD1. This CDR3 region has 13 residues. V was pared by 2 bases and J by 4 bases, with 1 base of the junction left unmatched. The germline V gene encodes CDR1 MNHEY and CDR2 SVGAGI. The CDR3 coding sequence is TGTGCCAGCAGTTACCGGACAGGCTATGGCTACACCTTC. Translating it yields CASSYRTGYGYTF.